This T cell receptor (beta chain) was sequenced in a study of tumor and adjacent non-tumor tissue in lung cancer. Background on the study: Samples averaged roughly 4.3 million productive TCRbeta reads each.

V lost 2 bases, J lost 0 bases, and 4 bases stayed unmatched. The CDR3 length is 15 residues. Study results and caveats: Compared with tumor, normal lung showed significantly lower TCR diversity. In normal lung, the top 100 clones were significantly more dominant than in tumor.

A modified ARM-PCR protocol with three rounds of nested PCR amplified TCRbeta. TCRdb passed the multiplex PCR reads through MiXCR, listing each CDR3 protein once. This sample carries under 150,000 distinct CDR3 sequences, 66% of them seen once, and the ten largest clones take more than 10%. No cell sorting was done before RNA was extracted from the tissue. A word on this clonotype: Its antigen is undetermined. This clone may be a read error of a much larger clone one base away.

Sample: lung tumor tissue. The chain links TRBV12-3 or TRBV12-4 to TRBJ2-7, with 7 positions matching TRBD1. This TCR was recovered from a man younger than 40 with non-small cell lung cancer. The CDR3 reads CASSLRTGNSYEQYF. DNA of the CDR3: TGTGCCAGCAGTTTAAGGACAGGCAACTCCTACGAGCAGTACTTC.